These 30 T cell receptor beta chains came from one sample sequenced in a study of persistence of HIV-infected CD4 T cells. The libraries were made with immunoSEQ version 4 in survey mode. Only in-frame clones appear in the TCRdb table, and some are missing; sequencing was by immunoSEQ multiplex PCR. The sample has around 35,000 clones, approximately 80% seen once. These receptors' antigens are unknown. The stimulus was lysate of CMV-infected fibroblasts, approximately 9.6 ug/mL. Memory cells lacking CD40L and CD69 with high CD45RO were sorted. Sequencing was performed on CD4+ T cells sorted from PBMCs after roughly 18-hour stimulation, taken from a patient who received antiretroviral therapy. The receptors were gathered from an adult man with HIV who was CMV-seropositive.

The chain uses TRBV4-1 and TRBJ1-4; no definite D call. Trimming took 4 bases from V and 5 from J, leaving 14 bases between them. Per germline, CDR1 MGHRA and CDR2 YSYEKL. CDR3 length equals 15 residues. The CDR3 DNA reads TGCGCCAGCAGCCCGTACGGACTGGACAATGAAAAACTGTTTTTT. Amino acid sequence: CASSPYGLDNEKLFF.

J is TRBJ2-7 and V is TRBV6-5; 8 bases agree with TRBD1. Germline V gives CDR1 MNHEY, CDR2 SVGAGI. This CDR3 comprises 14 residues. After removal of 7 bases from V and 2 bases from J, the junction contained 7 bases not matched to a gene. As DNA, the CDR3 is TGTGCCAGCAAACAGGGACAGGCACCCTACGAGCAGTACTTC. Its protein is CASKQGQAPYEQYF.

This clone was detected only once. This chain links TRBV5-1 with TRBJ1-1; D uncertain. This CDR3 has 13 amino acids. From germline, CDR1 is SGHRS and CDR2 YFSETQ. Trimming removed 4 bases from V and 11 bases from J, with 18 bases in between. The DNA for the CDR3 is TGCGCCAGCAGCCCAAACGCCGCACACGAGGCTTTCTTT. Protein: CASSPNAAHEAFF.

This chain uses TRBV4-2 with TRBJ2-1, with 8 bases identical to TRBD2. In germline, CDR1 is LGHNA, CDR2 YNFKEQ. This CDR3 contains 14 residues. V shed 3 bases, J shed 3 bases, and the junction held 1 base outside the gene matches. The CDR3 loop is CASSQGTSYNEQFF. CDR3 in DNA: TGTGCCAGCAGCCAGGGGACTAGCTACAATGAGCAGTTCTTC.

This chain links TRBV27 with TRBJ2-3, with 10 bases identical to TRBD1. CDR1 and CDR2 (germline): MNHEY, SMNVEV (reference sequence). J gave up 3 bases and V 0 bases, and 3 bases lay outside the gene matches. CDR3 size: 16 residues. The CDR3 reads CASSLSRTGGTDTQYF. The CDR3 region has the DNA TGTGCCAGCAGTTTATCGCGGACAGGGGGGACAGATACGCAGTATTTT.

CDR3: CASSSPTGAGNTIYF. DNA of the CDR3: TGTGCCAGCAGTTCACCGACAGGAGCGGGAAACACCATATATTTT. The genes are TRBV6-2 or TRBV6-3 and TRBJ1-3; D is perhaps TRBD1 (6 bases). V gave up 4 bases and J gave up 4 bases, with 14 bases separating them. Germline assignment: CDR1 MNHEY and CDR2 SVGEGT. This CDR3 has 15 amino acids.

The genes are TRBV28 and TRBJ2-7, with 9 nucleotides matching TRBD2. Germline V gene sequence: CDR1 MDHEN, CDR2 SYDVKM. The CDR3 length is 17 residues. The V gene end was trimmed by 4 bases and the J gene end by 0 bases; junction bases not matched to a gene: 10. The CDR3 coding sequence is TGTGCCAGCAGTTCTCATCCGGGCGGGGGGGGCTCCTACGAGCAGTACTTC. This codes for CASSSHPGGGGSYEQYF.

This clone has just one count. This sequence joins TRBV5-1 and TRBJ1-2; 7 bases are shared with TRBD1. V dropped 0 bases and J dropped 3; count of bases not matched to a gene: 5. This CDR3 is built from 15 residues. Germline values: CDR1 SGHRS, CDR2 YFSETQ. The CDR3 DNA sequence: TGCGCCAGCAGCTTGGGACAGGGTAGGGACTATGGCTACACCTTC. Translation: CASSLGQGRDYGYTF. Using reference TRBV5-1 and TRBJ1-2 for the parts outside the CDR3, the full variable domain is KAGVTQTPRYLIKTRGQQVTLSCSPISGHRSVSWYQQTPGQGLQFLFEYFSETQRNKGNFPGRFSGRQFSNSRSEMNVSTLELGDSALYLCASSLGQGRDYGYTFGSGTRLTVV.

The gene calls are TRBV18 and TRBJ1-3; TRBD1 might be the D (5 bases). The CDR3 length is 14 residues. Deletions cut 1 base from V and 2 bases from J, with 6 bases between. Germline values: CDR1 KGHSH, CDR2 LQKENI. The CDR3 DNA reads TGTGCCAGCTCACCACAGGGGACTGGAAACACCATATATTTT. It is translated as CASSPQGTGNTIYF.

The rearrangement joins TRBV3-1 (or the pseudogene TRBV3-2) to TRBJ2-7, with 10 bases that match TRBD1. CDR1 and CDR2 (germline): LGHDT, YNNKEL (reference sequence). Trimming at V came to 4 bases and at J to 4 bases, leaving 16 bases not matched to a gene. This CDR3 region has 18 residues. The CDR3 here is CASSPTGQGPPGGYEQYF. The CDR3 DNA is TGTGCCAGCAGCCCTACGGGACAGGGGCCGCCCGGTGGGTACGAGCAGTACTTC.

V gene TRBV6-5 combines with J gene TRBJ1-6, with no clear D. The ends were cut back, 3 bases at V and 7 bases at J, with 7 bases in the middle. The germline CDR1 and CDR2 sequences are MNHEY and SVGAGI. The CDR3 is 13 residues long. CDR3 coding DNA: TGTGCCAGCAGTTATAGTCCAAATTCACCCCTCCACTTT. Encoded protein: CASSYSPNSPLHF.

The V call is TRBV19, the J call TRBJ1-5; D remains ambiguous. V was pared by 3 bases and J by 2 bases, with 5 bases between. This CDR3 is 13 amino acids long. Germline lookup yields CDR1 LNHDA and CDR2 SQIVND (reference sequence). Here the CDR3 reads CASSILGNQPQHF. In DNA form, the CDR3 reads TGTGCCAGTAGTATCTTGGGCAATCAGCCCCAGCATTTT.

V usage is TRBV21-1 and J usage is TRBJ1-2; TRBD1 is the table's D call, not checked against the DNA. TRBV21-1 is flagged as a pseudogene. There are 14 residues in the CDR3. The CDR3 nucleotides are TGTGCCAGCAGCAGGGGGGACAGGGGGCATGGCTACACCTTC. Translation: CASSRGDRGHGYTF.

This clone has a handful of counts. The chain uses TRBV20-1 and TRBJ2-7; the D gene is possibly TRBD2 (5 bases). Germline V gene data show CDR1 as DFQATT and CDR2 as SNEGSKA (reference sequence). Trimming removed 3 bases from V and 7 bases from J, with 16 bases in between. The CDR3 loop spans 13 amino acids. The chain's CDR3 is CSASSYSPGEQYF. The DNA of the CDR3 is TGCAGTGCTAGTTCGTACAGCCCGGGAGAGCAGTACTTC.

CDR3 region: CASSVEGGSYEQYF. The CDR3, as DNA: TGTGCCAGCAGCGTGGAGGGGGGATCCTACGAGCAGTACTTC. The chain links TRBV9 to TRBJ2-7; D may match TRBD1 or TRBD2 (6 bases each). V was pared by 2 bases and J by 1 base, with 10 bases between. Germline CDR1 and CDR2: SGDLS and YYNGEE. CDR3 length: 14 amino acids.

This clone showed up just once. Here the CDR3 DNA reads TGTGCCAGCAGCCCCCGATGGACAGGGCTTCAGCCCCAGCATTTT. Translating gives CASSPRWTGLQPQHF. The chain has TRBV6-5 and TRBJ1-5; 8 bases are shared with TRBD1. The J segment lost 6 bases and the V segment lost 6 bases, leaving 10 bases of the junction unmatched. The CDR3 consists of 15 residues. CDR1 is MNHEY, CDR2 SVGAGI, per germline.

The chain joins TRBV29-1 to TRBJ1-1; D is perhaps TRBD1 (5 bases). Looked up from germline, CDR1 is SQVTM and CDR2 is ANQGSEA. The ends were cut back, 6 bases at V and 4 bases at J, with 12 bases in the middle. This CDR3 region has 12 residues. CDR3 coding DNA: TGCAGCGTCACCTCGGGGGTCACTGAAGCTTTCTTT. This gives the protein CSVTSGVTEAFF.

The chain is built from TRBV28 and TRBJ2-1; D might be TRBD2 (5 bases). The CDR3 loop spans 12 amino acids. Germline V gene lookup returns CDR1 MDHEN and CDR2 SYDVKM. Trimming took 6 bases from V and 10 from J, leaving 13 bases between them. In nucleotides, the CDR3 is TGTGCCAGCAGCCTGCTGTGGAGGGAGCAGTTCTTC. It encodes CASSLLWREQFF.

The gene calls are TRBV10-3 and TRBJ1-3, with no clear D. CDR1 ENHRY and CDR2 SYGVKD come from the germline V gene. This CDR3 spans 11 amino acids. Trimming shortened V by 11 bases and J by 0 bases, and 5 bases separated the two germline ends. CDR3 residues: CASSSGNTIYF. The CDR3 region has the DNA TGTGCCTCCTCCTCTGGAAACACCATATATTTT.

This clone was recorded only once. The gene calls are TRBV3-1 (or the pseudogene TRBV3-2) and TRBJ1-1, with 8 bases that match TRBD1. This CDR3 spans 15 amino acids. Germline V gene lookup returns CDR1 LGHDT and CDR2 YNNKEL (reference sequence). V lost 4 bases and J lost 5; bases outside the gene matches: 9. Here the CDR3 DNA reads TGTGCCAGCAGCCCCGTCAGGGGGCGCGGAACTGAAGCTTTCTTT. Translation gives CASSPVRGRGTEAFF.

This clone was seen more than once but under ten times. The CDR3 nucleotides are TGCGCCAGCAGTCGGGACAGGGTTCGTGGGAATGAGCAGTTCTTC. This codes for CASSRDRVRGNEQFF. The rearrangement uses TRBV4-1 and TRBJ2-1; 9 bases line up with TRBD1. The CDR3 runs to 15 residues. Germline CDR1 and CDR2: MGHRA and YSYEKL. V was clipped by 6 bases and J by 7 bases; unmatched bases: 10.

The rearrangement joins TRBV27 to TRBJ2-1; 7 bases agree with TRBD1. V lost 6 bases, J lost 10 bases, and 18 bases stayed unmatched. Germline values: CDR1 MNHEY, CDR2 SMNVEV (reference sequence). The CDR3 is made up of 16 amino acids. Here the CDR3 reads CASSRQGQPGVGEQFF. The CDR3 DNA reads as TGTGCCAGCAGCCGACAGGGACAGCCTGGGGTGGGGGAGCAGTTCTTC.

This chain connects TRBV27 to TRBJ2-3; D is perhaps TRBD1 or TRBD2 (5 bases each). Looked up from germline, CDR1 is MNHEY and CDR2 is SMNVEV (reference sequence). V was trimmed by 5 bases and J by 2 bases, leaving 14 bases between them. This CDR3 comprises 15 residues. CDR3 amino acids: CASSRGSGYTDTQYF. The CDR3, as DNA: TGTGCCAGCAGTAGGGGATCGGGGTACACAGATACGCAGTATTTT.

CDR3 nucleotides: TGTGCCAGCAGCTTAGCAGCGGGGGCGGGTTACAATGAGCAGTTCTTC. This encodes CASSLAAGAGYNEQFF. The chain combines TRBV7-3 with TRBJ2-1; 8 bases match TRBD2. Germline V lookup: CDR1 SGHTA, CDR2 FQGTGA. V dropped 2 bases and J dropped 4; count of bases not matched to a gene: 7. The CDR3 extends over 16 amino acids.

The genes are TRBV6-6 and TRBJ1-2; D is perhaps TRBD1 (6 bases). The CDR3 is 15 amino acids. Trimming pared 8 bases from V and 4 bases from J, leaving 20 bases between. The germline V gene has CDR1 MNHNY and CDR2 SVGAGI (reference sequence). The CDR3 loop reads CASVAGVPGGYGYTF. CDR3 nucleotides: TGTGCCAGCGTGGCAGGGGTACCTGGTGGCTATGGCTACACCTTC.

V gene TRBV7-2 combines with J gene TRBJ2-3; D gene unclear. With 5 bases removed from V and 1 base from J, the gap between germline ends came to 4 bases. Germline values: CDR1 SGHTA, CDR2 FQGNSA. The CDR3 is made up of 12 amino acids. Written as DNA, the CDR3 is TGTGCCAGCAGCGGTCGCACAGATACGCAGTATTTT. This gives the protein CASSGRTDTQYF.

This clone came up once. This rearrangement joins TRBV5-4 to TRBJ2-7; tentatively, D is TRBD1 or TRBD2 (5 bases each). CDR1 is SGHNT and CDR2 is YYREEE in the germline V gene (reference sequence). The CDR3 length is 17 residues. V was cut by 0 bases and J by 3 bases, with 19 bases left in between. CDR3 DNA: TGTGCCAGCAGCTTGGGGGGACCTTCCCCTGGGGGCTACGAGCAGTACTTC. It encodes CASSLGGPSPGGYEQYF. Together with reference TRBV5-4 and TRBJ2-7, the CDR3 gives the full variable domain: ETGVTQSPTHLIKTRGQQVTLRCSSQSGHNTVSWYQQALGQGPQFIFQYYREEENGRGNFPPRFSGLQFPNYSSELNVNALELDDSALYLCASSLGGPSPGGYEQYFGPGTRLTVT.

The rearrangement uses TRBV4-2 and TRBJ2-3, with 10 nucleotides matching TRBD1. CDR3 size: 16 residues. The V and J ends lost 4 bases and 7 bases, in that order; junction bases with no gene match: 11. CDR1 is LGHNA, CDR2 YNFKEQ, per germline. CDR3 residues: CASSLIWGQGTYTQYF. DNA for the CDR3: TGTGCCAGCAGCCTCATATGGGGACAGGGGACATATACGCAGTATTTT.

The table lists this clone with a count of one. This chain links TRBV28 with TRBJ1-2; D uncertain. Trimming removed 9 bases from V and 4 bases from J, with 15 bases in between. Germline CDR1 MDHEN, CDR2 SYDVKM. This CDR3 spans 13 amino acids. The CDR3 bases are TGTGCCAGTACTTCCGGGATAATCTATGGCTACACCTTC. As protein: CASTSGIIYGYTF.

J is TRBJ2-3 and V is TRBV18; 15 nucleotides line up with TRBD2. With 0 bases clipped from V and 3 bases from J, the junction kept 1 base outside the gene matches. Per the germline V gene, CDR1 is KGHSH and CDR2 is LQKENI. The CDR3 runs 17 residues. The CDR3 DNA sequence: TGTGCCAGCTCACCACCCGGACTAGCGGGGGGGACAGATACGCAGTATTTT. Translated, it gives CASSPPGLAGGTDTQYF.